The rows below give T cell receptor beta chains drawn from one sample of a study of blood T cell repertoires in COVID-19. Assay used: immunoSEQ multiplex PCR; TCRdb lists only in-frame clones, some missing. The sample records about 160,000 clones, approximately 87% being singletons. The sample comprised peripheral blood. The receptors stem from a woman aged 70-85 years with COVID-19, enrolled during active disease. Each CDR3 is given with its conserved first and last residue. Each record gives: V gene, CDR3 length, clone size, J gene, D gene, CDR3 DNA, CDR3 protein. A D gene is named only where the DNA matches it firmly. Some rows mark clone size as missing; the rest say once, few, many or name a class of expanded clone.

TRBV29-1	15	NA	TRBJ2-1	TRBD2	TGCAGCGGCGAGACTAGCAAGAGCTCCTACAATGAGCAGTTCTTC	CSGETSKSSYNEQFF
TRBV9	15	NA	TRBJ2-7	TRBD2	TGTGCCAGCAGCGTCTCTAGCGGAGTAATCTACGAGCAGTACTTC	CASSVSSGVIYEQYF
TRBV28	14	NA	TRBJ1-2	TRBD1	TGTGCCAGCAGTCCGGGGACAGCTAACTATGGCTACACCTTC	CASSPGTANYGYTF
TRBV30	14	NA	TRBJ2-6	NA	TGTGCCTGGATGAGCCCCTCTGGGGCCAACGTCCTGACTTTC	CAWMSPSGANVLTF
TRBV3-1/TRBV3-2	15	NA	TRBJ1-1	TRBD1	TGTGCCAGCAGTCCGTTATTCCGTGGGACAGTTGGAGCTTTCTTT	CASSPLFRGTVGAFF
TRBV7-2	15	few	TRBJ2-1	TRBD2	TGTGCCAGCAGCTCGACTAGCGGGGAGAGGAGTGAGCAGTTCTTC	CASSSTSGERSEQFF
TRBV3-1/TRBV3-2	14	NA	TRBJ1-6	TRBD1	TGTGCCAGCAGCCAAAGGGACAGGGGTTCACCCCTCCACTTT	CASSQRDRGSPLHF
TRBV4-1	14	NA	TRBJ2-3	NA	TGCGCCAGCAGCCAGAGAACAGGGCCCAGTACGCAGTATTTT	CASSQRTGPSTQYF
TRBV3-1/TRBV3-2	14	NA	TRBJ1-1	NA	TGTGCCAGCAGCCGGGGGGGCGCCGGGACTGAAGCTTTCTTT	CASSRGGAGTEAFF
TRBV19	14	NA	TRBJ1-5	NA	TGTGCCAGTAGTATACGGCGGTCGGGGCAGCCCCAGCATTTT	CASSIRRSGQPQHF
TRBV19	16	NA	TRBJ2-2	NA	TGTGCCAGTAGTAGGGGGACGGGCGGGATCGGCGGGGAGCTGTTTTTT	CASSRGTGGIGGELFF
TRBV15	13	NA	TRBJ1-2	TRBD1	TGTGCCACCAGCAACAGGGGGACCTATGGCTACACCTTC	CATSNRGTYGYTF
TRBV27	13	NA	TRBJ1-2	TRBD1	TGTGCCAGCAGTGCACAGGGGGCTGGAGGCTACACCTTC	CASSAQGAGGYTF
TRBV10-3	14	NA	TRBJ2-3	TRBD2	TGTGCCATCAGTGAGGGGGGGGGCACAGATACGCAGTATTTT	CAISEGGGTDTQYF
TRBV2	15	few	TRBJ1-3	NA	TGTGCCAGCAGTTTGGTAACATTCTCTGGAAACACCATATATTTT	CASSLVTFSGNTIYF
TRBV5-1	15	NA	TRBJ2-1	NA	TGCGCCAGCAGCCGTCGCTTGAGCTCCTACAATGAGCAGTTCTTC	CASSRRLSSYNEQFF
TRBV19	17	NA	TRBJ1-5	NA	TGTGCCAGTAGTAGTCGACAGGTCATAAGAAGCAATCAGCCCCAGCATTTT	CASSSRQVIRSNQPQHF
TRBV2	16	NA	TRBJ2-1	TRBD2	TGTGCCAGCAGTGAAAGGGTGAGCGGGGGAGGCAATGAGCAGTTCTTC	CASSERVSGGGNEQFF
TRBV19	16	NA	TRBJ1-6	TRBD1	TGTGCCAGTACCCACAGCCGGACAGGGCATAATTCACCCCTCCACTTT	CASTHSRTGHNSPLHF
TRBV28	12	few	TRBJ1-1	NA	TGTGCCAGCAGTCCCGGGAGGGCTGAAGCTTTCTTT	CASSPGRAEAFF
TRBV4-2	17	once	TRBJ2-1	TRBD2	TGTGCCAGCAGCCAAGACCGTTGGCTAGCGGGGATGGATGAGCAGTTCTTC	CASSQDRWLAGMDEQFF
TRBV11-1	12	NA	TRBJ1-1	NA	TGTGCCAGCAGCTTACAGGACACTGAAGCTTTCTTT	CASSLQDTEAFF
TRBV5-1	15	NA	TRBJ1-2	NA	TGCGCCAGCAGCCTAGGTGAGGGGGCTAACTATGGCTACACCTTC	CASSLGEGANYGYTF
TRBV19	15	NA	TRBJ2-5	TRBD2	TGTGCCAGTAGTATGAGCGCGGGGGGGCTGGAGACCCAGTACTTC	CASSMSAGGLETQYF
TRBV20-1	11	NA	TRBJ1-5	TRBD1	TGCAGTGCCTCAGGGGGGATATCCCAGCATTTT	CSASGGISQHF